This T cell receptor (beta chain) was sequenced during a study of T cells after yellow fever vaccination. Study-wide findings and caveats: Some clonotypes were seen in both the CD4 and the CD8 compartments. These made up a small share and likely arose from convergent recombination.

Turning to this clonotype: Its antigen remains unknown.

TCRdb analysed the 5' RACE reads with MiXCR anew, one entry per CDR3 protein. This sample yields some 170,000 distinct CDR3 sequences, of which around 9.7% are seen a single time; roughly a third belongs to the top ten. This CDR3 spans 15 amino acids. The junction had 8 bases not matched to a gene; V was cut back by 6 bases and J by 3 bases. Germline assignment: CDR1 MNHNS and CDR2 SASEGT. The chain couples TRBV6-1 to TRBJ2-7; 10 positions agree with TRBD2. This specimen was CD8+ T cells sorted from PBMCs, taken 45 days after the yellow fever booster vaccination. The sequence derives from a man between 18 and 35 years old who received the YFV17D yellow fever vaccine. The CDR3 protein is CASSEIAGGGYEQYF. CDR3 nucleotide sequence: TGTGCCAGCAGCGAGATAGCGGGAGGAGGCTACGAGCAGTACTTC.